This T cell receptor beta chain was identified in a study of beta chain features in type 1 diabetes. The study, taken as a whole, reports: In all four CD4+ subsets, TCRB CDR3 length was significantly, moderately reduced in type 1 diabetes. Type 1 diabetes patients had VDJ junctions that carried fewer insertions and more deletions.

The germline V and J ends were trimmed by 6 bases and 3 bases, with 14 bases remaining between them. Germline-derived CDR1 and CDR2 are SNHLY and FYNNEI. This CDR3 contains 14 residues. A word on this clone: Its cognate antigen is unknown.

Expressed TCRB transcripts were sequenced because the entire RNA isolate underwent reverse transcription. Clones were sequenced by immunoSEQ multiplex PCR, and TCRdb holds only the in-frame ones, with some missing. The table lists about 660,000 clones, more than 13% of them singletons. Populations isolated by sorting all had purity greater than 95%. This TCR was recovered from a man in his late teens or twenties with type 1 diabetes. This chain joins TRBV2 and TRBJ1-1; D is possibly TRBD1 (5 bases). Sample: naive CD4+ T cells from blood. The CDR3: CASSWDLGDTEAFF. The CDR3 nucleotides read TGTGCCAGCAGCTGGGACTTGGGGGACACTGAAGCTTTCTTT.